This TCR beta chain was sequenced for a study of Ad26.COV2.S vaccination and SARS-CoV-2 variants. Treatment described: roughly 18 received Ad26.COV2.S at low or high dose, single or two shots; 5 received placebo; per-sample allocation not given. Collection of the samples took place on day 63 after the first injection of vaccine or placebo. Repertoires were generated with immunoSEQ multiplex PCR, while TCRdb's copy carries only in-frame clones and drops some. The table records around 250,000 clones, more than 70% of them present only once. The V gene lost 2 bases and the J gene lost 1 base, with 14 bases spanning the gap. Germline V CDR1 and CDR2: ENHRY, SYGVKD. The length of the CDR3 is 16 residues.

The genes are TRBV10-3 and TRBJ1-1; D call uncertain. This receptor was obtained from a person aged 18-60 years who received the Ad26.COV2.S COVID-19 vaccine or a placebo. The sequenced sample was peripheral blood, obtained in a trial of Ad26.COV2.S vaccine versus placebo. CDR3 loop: CAISERDGRGNTEAFF. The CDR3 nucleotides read TGTGCCATCAGTGAGCGGGATGGGCGGGGGAACACTGAAGCTTTCTTT.